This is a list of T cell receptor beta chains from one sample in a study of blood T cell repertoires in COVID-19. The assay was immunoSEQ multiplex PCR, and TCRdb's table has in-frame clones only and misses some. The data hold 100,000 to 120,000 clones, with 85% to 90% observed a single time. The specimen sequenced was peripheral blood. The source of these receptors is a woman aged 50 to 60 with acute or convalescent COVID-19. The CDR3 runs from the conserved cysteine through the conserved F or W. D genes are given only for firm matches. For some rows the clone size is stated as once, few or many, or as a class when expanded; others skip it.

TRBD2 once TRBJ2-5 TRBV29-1 CSVKRGSGGETQYF TGCAGCGTTAAGCGGGGAAGTGGGGGAGAGACCCAGTACTTC
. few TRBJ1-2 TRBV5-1 CASSSRGGWNYGYTF TGCGCCAGCAGCTCCCGGGGGGGATGGAACTATGGCTACACCTTC
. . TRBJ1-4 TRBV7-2 CASSPRLRGEKLFF TGTGCCAGCAGTCCCCGCCTTAGGGGTGAAAAACTGTTTTTT
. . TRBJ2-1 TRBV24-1 CATSALNEQFF TGTGCCACCAGTGCACTCAATGAGCAGTTCTTC
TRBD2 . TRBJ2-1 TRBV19 CASSGSGRYNEQFF TGTGCCAGTAGTGGTAGCGGGAGGTACAATGAGCAGTTCTTC
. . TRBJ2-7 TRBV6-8 CASSKKEGGLPSYEQYF TGTGCCAGCAGTAAGAAAGAGGGAGGCCTTCCCTCCTACGAGCAGTACTTC
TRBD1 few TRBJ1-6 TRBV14 CASSRRQGSRSPLHF TGTGCCAGCAGCCGTCGACAGGGTAGTCGGTCACCCCTCCACTTT
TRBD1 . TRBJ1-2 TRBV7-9 CASSRKTGGANYFYGYTF TGTGCCAGCAGCCGAAAGACAGGGGGCGCCAACTACTTCTATGGCTACACCTTC
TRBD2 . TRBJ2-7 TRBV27 CASSLTSAAYEQYF TGTGCCAGCAGTTTAACTAGCGCTGCCTACGAGCAGTACTTC
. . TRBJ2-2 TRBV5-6 CASSFGQTGELFF TGTGCCAGCAGCTTCGGACAGACCGGGGAGCTGTTTTTT
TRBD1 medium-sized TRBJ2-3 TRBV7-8 CASSFTQGLADTQYF TGTGCCAGCAGCTTCACACAGGGGTTGGCAGATACGCAGTATTTT
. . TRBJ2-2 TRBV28 CASRLQGHGELFF TGTGCCAGCAGACTACAGGGTCACGGGGAGCTGTTTTTT
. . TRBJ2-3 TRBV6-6 CASRLEDGTDTQYF TGTGCCAGCCGGCTGGAGGATGGCACAGATACGCAGTATTTT
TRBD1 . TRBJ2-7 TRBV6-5 CASSYSGTGQWYF TGTGCCAGCAGTTACTCCGGGACAGGGCAATGGTACTTC
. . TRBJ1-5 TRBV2 CASSGDTQPQHF TGTGCCAGCAGTGGGGACACTCAGCCCCAGCATTTT
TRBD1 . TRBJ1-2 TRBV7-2 CASSFGQGYGYTF TGTGCCAGCAGCTTTGGACAGGGCTACGGCTACACCTTC
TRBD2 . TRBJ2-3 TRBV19 CASRKTSVAPDTQYF TGTGCCAGCAGAAAGACTAGCGTGGCCCCCGATACGCAGTATTTT
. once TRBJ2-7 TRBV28 CASSLAGTGYEQYF TGTGCCAGCAGTTTAGCGGGTACGGGATACGAGCAGTACTTC
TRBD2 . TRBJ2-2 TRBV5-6 CASSPGGGNTGELFF TGTGCCAGCAGCCCGGGCGGGGGGAACACCGGGGAGCTGTTTTTT
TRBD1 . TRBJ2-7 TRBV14 CASSQGQGWPPYEQYF TGTGCCAGCAGCCAGGGACAGGGGTGGCCTCCCTACGAGCAGTACTTC